These 24 T cell receptor beta chains share one sample of origin, sequenced in a study of control samples from healthy donors and cancer patients. Using immunoSEQ multiplex PCR, the repertoire was profiled, and TCRdb retains in-frame clones only, with some absent. The sample holds about 140,000 clones, about nine tenths seen once. Source material: blood. These receptors originate from a man younger than 40 in good health.

The genes are TRBV11-2 and TRBJ2-1; D not resolved. V was clipped by 1 base and J by 9 bases, with 10 bases between them. From germline, CDR1 is SGHAT and CDR2 FQNNGV. The CDR3 has 13 amino acids. CDR3 amino acids: CASSLGRWGEQFF. The CDR3 region has the DNA TGTGCCAGCAGCTTAGGCAGGTGGGGTGAGCAGTTCTTC.

This clone was seen a single time. This chain links TRBV7-3 with TRBJ2-2; 11 nucleotides agree with TRBD2. This CDR3 has 14 residues. V was pared by 4 bases and J by 6 bases, with 1 base of the junction left unmatched. Germline V gives CDR1 SGHTA, CDR2 FQGTGA. The CDR3 loop reads CASSSGLAAGELFF. As DNA, the CDR3 is TGTGCCAGCAGCTCGGGACTAGCGGCCGGGGAGCTGTTTTTT.

This chain joins TRBV5-1 and TRBJ1-5, with D maybe TRBD1 (6 bases). Germline-derived CDR1 and CDR2 are SGHRS and YFSETQ. V lost 3 bases, J lost 6 bases, and 16 bases lay in between. This CDR3 spans 15 amino acids. In DNA form, the CDR3 reads TGCGCCAGCAGCTCCCTGGGGGGCGTTGGTCAGCCCCAGCATTTT. As protein: CASSSLGGVGQPQHF.

The CDR3 DNA is TGTGCCAGCGCACCTAGGGGTGCAAACTATGGCTACACCTTC. It is translated as CASAPRGANYGYTF. The chain is built from TRBV6-5 and TRBJ1-2, with TRBD1 as a possible D gene (5 bases). Germline CDR1 and CDR2: MNHEY and SVGAGI. With 8 bases removed from V and 2 bases from J, the gap between germline ends came to 15 bases. This CDR3 is built from 14 residues.

This chain joins TRBV28 and TRBJ2-5, with D maybe TRBD1 (6 bases). Per the germline V gene, CDR1 is MDHEN and CDR2 is SYDVKM. The CDR3 sequence is 14 residues long. Between the trimmed V and J ends, which lost 2 bases and 4 bases, there was a span of 11 bases. DNA of the CDR3: TGTGCCAGCAGTTTAAATCAGGGGCCAGAGACCCAGTACTTC. Translating gives CASSLNQGPETQYF.

The rearrangement links TRBV5-4 to TRBJ1-2, with D uncertain. The CDR3 spans 14 residues. V lost 3 bases, J lost 1 base, and 10 bases lay in between. The germline V gene has CDR1 SGHNT and CDR2 YYREEE (reference sequence). This CDR3 reads CASSSRDGNYGYTF. CDR3 nucleotides: TGTGCCAGCAGCTCTAGGGATGGTAACTATGGCTACACCTTC.

The chain couples TRBV2 to TRBJ2-1; D possibly corresponds to TRBD2 (5 bases). Germline CDR1 SNHLY, CDR2 FYNNEI. The CDR3 spans 18 residues. Trimming pared 4 bases from V and 0 bases from J, leaving 19 bases between. CDR3 DNA sequence: TGTGCCAGCAGTGTGGTTGGAGGCTCCCTTAGCTCCTACAATGAGCAGTTCTTC. This encodes CASSVVGGSLSSYNEQFF. The full variable domain, completed using reference TRBV2 and TRBJ2-1, is EPEVTQTPSHQVTQMGQEVILRCVPISNHLYFYWYRQILGQKVEFLVSFYNNEISEKSEIFDDQFSVERPDGSNFTLKIRSTKLEDSAMYFCASSVVGGSLSSYNEQFFGPGTRLTVL.

The chain uses TRBV6-1 and TRBJ1-2; unclear D gene. Trimming left V 0 bases short and J 5 bases short, with 10 bases between. This CDR3 contains 14 residues. Germline CDR1 reads MNHNS; CDR2 reads SASEGT. CDR3 loop: CASSEAGSTYGYTF. CDR3 DNA: TGTGCCAGCAGTGAAGCGGGGAGTACTTATGGCTACACCTTC.

This chain joins TRBV19 and TRBJ2-7; D is unresolved. Trimming cost V 5 bases and J 6 bases, with 11 bases left between them. This CDR3 contains 12 residues. Germline V gene data show CDR1 as LNHDA and CDR2 as SQIVND (reference sequence). The CDR3 reads CASSLGRGEQYF. CDR3 DNA: TGTGCCAGTAGTTTAGGTCGCGGCGAGCAGTACTTC.

The genes are TRBV18 and TRBJ2-3; 7 bases match TRBD2. CDR3 length: 19 residues. J was trimmed by 0 bases and V by 1 base; bases with no gene match: 13. The germline CDR1 and CDR2 sequences are KGHSH and LQKENI. In DNA form, the CDR3 reads TGTGCCAGCTCACCACGGGTAGCGGGCAGACAGACTAGCACAGATACGCAGTATTTT. This sequence encodes CASSPRVAGRQTSTDTQYF.

This clone showed up just a few times. The rearrangement links TRBV30 to TRBJ1-1, with D unclear. Germline V gene data show CDR1 as GTSNPN and CDR2 as SVGIG (reference sequence). Trimming took 0 bases from V and 2 from J, leaving 7 bases between them. The CDR3 runs to 13 residues. The CDR3 spells CAWSVQINTEAFF. CDR3 DNA: TGTGCCTGGAGTGTACAAATAAACACTGAAGCTTTCTTT.

The CDR3 spells CASSQDVVGTEAFF. The DNA of the CDR3 is TGTGCCAGCAGCCAAGATGTGGTGGGCACTGAAGCTTTCTTT. The chain is built from TRBV14 and TRBJ1-1, with D hard to call. Between the trimmed V and J ends, which lost 0 bases and 4 bases, there was a span of 9 bases. The CDR3 loop spans 14 amino acids. The germline CDR1 and CDR2 sequences are SGHDN and FVKESK. Full variable domain (remainder filled in from reference TRBV14 and TRBJ1-1): EAGVTQFPSHSVIEKGQTVTLRCDPISGHDNLYWYRRVMGKEIKFLLHFVKESKQDESGMPNNRFLAERTGGTYSTLKVQPAELEDSGVYFCASSQDVVGTEAFFGQGTRLTVV.

This clone was detected only a few times. The rearrangement links TRBV11-2 to TRBJ1-3; no clear D. Trimming stripped 0 bases from V and 7 bases from J, with 4 bases between. Germline CDR1 and CDR2: SGHAT and FQNNGV. The CDR3 length is 12 residues. The CDR3, as DNA: TGTGCCAGCAGCTTAGAGTGGAACACCATATATTTT. Residues: CASSLEWNTIYF.

The J gene is TRBJ2-5, the V gene TRBV10-3, with a possible D match to TRBD2 (6 bases). The better agreement between TRBJ2-7 and the DNA end casts doubt on the J call. The CDR3 is 12 amino acids. The germline V gene encodes CDR1 ENHRY and CDR2 SYGVKD. Here the CDR3 reads CAISKLADEQYF. The CDR3 DNA is TGTGCCATCAGTAAACTAGCAGACGAGCAGTACTTC.

V is TRBV28 and J is TRBJ2-3; 11 bases are shared with TRBD2. The CDR3 length is 16 residues. The germline V gene encodes CDR1 MDHEN and CDR2 SYDVKM. The ends lost 5 bases at V and 4 bases at J; junction bases unmatched: 8. The CDR3 is CASSESSGGLADTQYF. CDR3 in DNA: TGTGCCAGCAGTGAATCTAGCGGGGGGCTCGCAGATACGCAGTATTTT.

The CDR3 DNA follows: TGTGCCAGCAGCCAAGGCCCGACAGGGGACTATGGCTACACCTTC. Translated, it gives CASSQGPTGDYGYTF. The rearrangement uses TRBV4-2 and TRBJ1-2; 8 bases map to TRBD1. From germline, CDR1 is LGHNA and CDR2 YNFKEQ. This CDR3 comprises 15 residues. V shed 1 base and J 3 bases; nucleotides not matched to a gene: 4.

The rearrangement uses TRBV12-5 and TRBJ1-1; D is unresolved. Trimming pared 0 bases from V and 7 bases from J, leaving 12 bases between. Germline V gene data show CDR1 as LGHNT and CDR2 as FRNRAP. The CDR3 totals 14 residues. The CDR3 nucleotides are TGTGCTAGTGGTTTGGTACAGAGCGGAGGTGAAGCTTTCTTT. It yields the protein CASGLVQSGGEAFF.

On this clone: Sequence at one end of the junction differs from germline and may be a read error. The V call is TRBV2, the J call TRBJ2-3; D not resolved. Germline V CDR1 and CDR2: SNHLY, FYNNEI. There are 14 residues in the CDR3. CDR3 residues: CASGEQASTDTQYF. CDR3 coding DNA: TGTGCCAGCGGTGAGCAAGCTAGCACAGATACGCAGTATTTT.

The V gene is TRBV5-1, the J gene TRBJ1-6; possibly TRBD1 for D (5 bases). The ends were cut back, 4 bases at V and 10 bases at J, with 15 bases in the middle. Germline V CDR1 and CDR2: SGHRS, YFSETQ. This CDR3 comprises 14 residues. CDR3 coding DNA: TGCGCCAGCAGCCCAGACAGTATGGGATCACCCCTCCACTTT. It specifies CASSPDSMGSPLHF.

J is TRBJ1-1 and V is TRBV7-3, with D hard to call. The length of the CDR3 is 14 residues. Trimming pared 2 bases from V and 3 bases from J, leaving 10 bases between. Germline V CDR1 and CDR2: SGHTA, FQGTGA. CDR3 nucleotides: TGTGCCAGCAGCTTAGGGCCTGGGGACACTGAAGCTTTCTTT. Encoded protein: CASSLGPGDTEAFF.

The genes are TRBV28 and TRBJ1-1, with TRBD1 matching over 7 bases. Germline V gene lookup returns CDR1 MDHEN and CDR2 SYDVKM. CDR3 size: 16 residues. The V gene end was trimmed by 8 bases and the J gene end by 0 bases; junction bases not matched to a gene: 12. The CDR3 DNA reads TGTGCCAGCCGGATACAGGGGATTTTAATGAACACTGAAGCTTTCTTT. Translated, it gives CASRIQGILMNTEAFF.

The chain carries TRBV7-2 and TRBJ2-1; 7 nucleotides match TRBD2. Looked up from germline, CDR1 is SGHTA and CDR2 is FQGNSA. There are 15 residues in the CDR3. V trimming: 5 bases; J trimming: 3 bases; junction bases outside the gene matches: 7. The CDR3 bases are TGTGCCAGCAGCATCGTAGCGGGTAACTACAATGAGCAGTTCTTC. It encodes CASSIVAGNYNEQFF.

The chain joins TRBV9 to TRBJ2-3; TRBD2 matches at 9 bases. Germline trimming cut 3 bases from V and 0 bases from J; bases unmatched to any gene: 2. The CDR3 is 15 amino acids. CDR1 SGDLS and CDR2 YYNGEE come from the germline V gene. CDR3 protein: CASSASGVSTDTQYF. DNA for the CDR3: TGTGCCAGCAGCGCTAGCGGGGTTAGCACAGATACGCAGTATTTT.

The chain carries TRBV10-2 and TRBJ1-2; D is ambiguous. The V gene lost 4 bases and the J gene lost 2 bases, with 5 bases spanning the gap. Germline assignment: CDR1 WSHSY and CDR2 SAAADI. This CDR3 region has 12 residues. The CDR3 DNA follows: TGCGCCAGCAGTGGCGGGAACTATGGCTACACCTTC. Translating it yields CASSGGNYGYTF.